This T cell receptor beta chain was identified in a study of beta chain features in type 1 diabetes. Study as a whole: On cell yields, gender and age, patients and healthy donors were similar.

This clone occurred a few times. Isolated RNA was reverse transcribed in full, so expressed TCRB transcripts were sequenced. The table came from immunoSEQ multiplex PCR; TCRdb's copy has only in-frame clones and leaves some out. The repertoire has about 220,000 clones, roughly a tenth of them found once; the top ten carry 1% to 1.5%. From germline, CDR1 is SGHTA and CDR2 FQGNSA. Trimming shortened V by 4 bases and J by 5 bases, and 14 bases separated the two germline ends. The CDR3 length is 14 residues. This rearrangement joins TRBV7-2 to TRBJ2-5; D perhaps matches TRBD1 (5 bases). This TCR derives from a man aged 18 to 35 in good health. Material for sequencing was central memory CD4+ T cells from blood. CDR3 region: CASSSGGAWETQYF. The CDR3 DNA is TGTGCCAGCAGCTCAGGTGGGGCCTGGGAGACCCAGTACTTC.